One T cell receptor (beta chain) is described in this entry. The sample comes from a study of control samples from healthy donors and cancer patients. This CDR3 is 17 amino acids long. Germline V gene sequence: CDR1 LNHDA, CDR2 SQIVND (reference sequence). J was trimmed by 0 bases and V by 6 bases; bases with no gene match: 7. Measured with immunoSEQ multiplex PCR; TCRdb has only the in-frame clones, and not every one. The sample records just under 75,000 clones, roughly 87% being singletons. Sequencing used blood. V gene TRBV19 combines with J gene TRBJ1-5; 11 nucleotides agree with TRBD1. The sequence derives from a woman aged 50 to 60 in good health. The CDR3, as DNA: TGTGCCAGTAGGGCCGGGACAGGGGGGGTTAGCAATCAGCCCCAGCATTTT. As protein: CASRAGTGGVSNQPQHF.